Here is one TCR beta chain with its context. Its antigen is unidentified. Sequencing relied on a cDNA template that was reverse transcribed from extracted RNA. The repertoire was sequenced with immunoSEQ multiplex PCR; TCRdb's copy has only in-frame clones and lacks some. The table lists about 120,000 clones, roughly two thirds of them singletons. Starting from PBMCs, sorting isolated CD4+ and CD8+ T cells. The record originates from a study of CD8+ T cells in alopecia areata. Findings and limits, study-wide: Mice showed clearer TCR sharing than patients did, a gap that was possibly HLA-related. Scalp repertoires also include resident alphabeta T cells from normal skin.

Deletions cut 0 bases from V and 2 bases from J, with 11 bases between. Germline CDR1 reads GTSNPN; CDR2 reads SVGIG (reference sequence). The CDR3 spans 16 residues. The sample consisted of CD4+ T cells sorted from blood. The receptor was derived from a human donor in good health. J is TRBJ1-6 and V is TRBV30; D perhaps matches TRBD1 (5 bases). The CDR3 DNA reads TGTGCCTGGAGTGTACAGTCGGGGGCCTATAATTCACCCCTCCACTTT. Its protein product is CAWSVQSGAYNSPLHF.